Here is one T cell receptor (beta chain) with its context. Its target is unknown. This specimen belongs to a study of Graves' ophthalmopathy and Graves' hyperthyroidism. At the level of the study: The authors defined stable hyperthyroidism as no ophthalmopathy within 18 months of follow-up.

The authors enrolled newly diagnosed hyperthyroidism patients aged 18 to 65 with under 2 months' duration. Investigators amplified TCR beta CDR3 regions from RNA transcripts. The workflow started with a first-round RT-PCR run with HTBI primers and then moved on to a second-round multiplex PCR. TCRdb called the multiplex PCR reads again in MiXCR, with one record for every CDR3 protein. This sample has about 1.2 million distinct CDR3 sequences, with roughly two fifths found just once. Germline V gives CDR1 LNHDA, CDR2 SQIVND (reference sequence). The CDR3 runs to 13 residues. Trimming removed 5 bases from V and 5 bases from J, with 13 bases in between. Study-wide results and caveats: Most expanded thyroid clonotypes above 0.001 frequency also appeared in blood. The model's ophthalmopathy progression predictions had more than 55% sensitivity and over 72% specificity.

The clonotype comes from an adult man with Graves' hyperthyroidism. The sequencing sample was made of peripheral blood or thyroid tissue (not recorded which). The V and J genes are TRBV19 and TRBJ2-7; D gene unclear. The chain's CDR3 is CASSYGPPNEQYF. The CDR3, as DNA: TGTGCCAGTAGTTACGGGCCACCGAACGAGCAGTACTTC.